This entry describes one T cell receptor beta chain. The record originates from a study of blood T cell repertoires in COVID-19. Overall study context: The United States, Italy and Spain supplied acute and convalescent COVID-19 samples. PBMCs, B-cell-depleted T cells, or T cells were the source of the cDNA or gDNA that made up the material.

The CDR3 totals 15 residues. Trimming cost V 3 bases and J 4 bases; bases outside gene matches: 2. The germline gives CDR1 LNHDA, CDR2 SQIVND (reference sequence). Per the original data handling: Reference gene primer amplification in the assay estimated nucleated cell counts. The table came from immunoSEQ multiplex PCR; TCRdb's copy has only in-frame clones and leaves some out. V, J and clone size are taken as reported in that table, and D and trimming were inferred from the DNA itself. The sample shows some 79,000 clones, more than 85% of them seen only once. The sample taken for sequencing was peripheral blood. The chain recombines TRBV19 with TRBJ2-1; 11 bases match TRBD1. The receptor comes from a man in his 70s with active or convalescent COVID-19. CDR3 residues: CASSMGTGGYNEQFF. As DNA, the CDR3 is TGTGCCAGTAGTATGGGGACAGGGGGGTACAATGAGCAGTTCTTC.